These 7 T cell receptor beta chains were all obtained from the same sample, sequenced in a study of blood T cell repertoires in COVID-19 (dated by TCRdb to between 2020 and 2021). The library relied on the immunoSEQ multiplex PCR assay. TCRdb provides this immuneACCESS table in a form limited to in-frame rearrangements. Some clones are lacking; in checked studies, under half of them reflect an unresolved V gene, and why the rest are absent is not known. In all, the sample holds about 110,000 clones, and approximately 89% of those were seen once. The ten most abundant clones make up approximately 4.7% of the sample. Sequencing was carried out using peripheral blood. The receptors were sampled from a man between 35 and 55 years old with acute or convalescent COVID-19.

The J gene is TRBJ1-6, the V gene TRBV7-6, with TRBD1 as a possible D gene (5 bases). This CDR3 is 16 amino acids long. Trimming shortened V by 3 bases and J by 5 bases, and 14 bases separated the two germline ends. Germline V gene sequence: CDR1 SGHVS, CDR2 FNYEAQ. CDR3 residues: CASSLGGLGDNSPLHF. The DNA of the CDR3 is TGTGCCAGCAGCTTGGGGGGACTGGGGGATAATTCACCCCTCCACTTT.

In this sample, this clone turned up once. The chain couples TRBV19 to TRBJ1-4; D uncertain. Between the trimmed V and J ends, which lost 2 bases and 4 bases, there was a span of 8 bases. Germline CDR1 reads LNHDA; CDR2 reads SQIVND (reference sequence). The CDR3 consists of 14 residues. CDR3 coding DNA: TGTGCCAGTAGTATAATGGGAGGTAATGAAAAACTGTTTTTT. Residues: CASSIMGGNEKLFF.

V gene TRBV19 combines with J gene TRBJ1-4; 8 bases agree with TRBD1. Germline CDR1 and CDR2: LNHDA and SQIVND (reference sequence). This CDR3 contains 14 residues. Trimming removed 5 bases from V and 7 bases from J; junction bases left unmatched: 6. CDR3 coding DNA: TGTGCCAGTAGTGACAGGGGCAGGGGTGAAAAACTGTTTTTT. Translated: CASSDRGRGEKLFF.

The V gene is TRBV25-1, the J gene TRBJ2-5, with D uncertain. Trimming removed 3 bases from V and 5 bases from J, with 4 bases in between. Per germline, CDR1 MGHDK and CDR2 SYGVNS. The CDR3 has 11 amino acids. The CDR3 sequence is CASSDYETQYF. Here the CDR3 DNA reads TGTGCCAGCAGTGATTATGAGACCCAGTACTTC.

The V and J genes are TRBV15 and TRBJ2-7; tentatively, D is TRBD2 (6 bases). V shed 1 base and J shed 1 base, with 14 bases lying between them. The CDR3 length is 16 residues. Germline lookup yields CDR1 LNHNV and CDR2 YYDKDF (reference sequence). CDR3 coding DNA: TGTGCCACCAGCAGAGGACTAGTTCAGATTTCCTACGAGCAGTACTTC. This gives the protein CATSRGLVQISYEQYF.

The chain couples TRBV5-1 to TRBJ2-5; 9 bases line up with TRBD1. V shed 0 bases and J 5 bases; nucleotides not matched to a gene: 11. Per germline, CDR1 SGHRS and CDR2 YFSETQ. This CDR3 is built from 17 residues. CDR3 protein: CASSLVLGRTGDETQYF. For the CDR3, the DNA is TGCGCCAGCAGCTTGGTGTTGGGCCGGACAGGGGACGAGACCCAGTACTTC. The variable domain in full, completed from reference TRBV5-1 and TRBJ2-5, reads KAGVTQTPRYLIKTRGQQVTLSCSPISGHRSVSWYQQTPGQGLQFLFEYFSETQRNKGNFPGRFSGRQFSNSRSEMNVSTLELGDSALYLCASSLVLGRTGDETQYFGPGTRLLVL.

This clone has a count of ten or more. The CDR3 bases are TGTGCCAGCAGCCAGGCTAGCGCGAAGAACACCGGGGAGCTGTTTTTT. Protein sequence: CASSQASAKNTGELFF. The chain combines TRBV2 with TRBJ2-2; a possible D gene is TRBD2 (6 bases). This CDR3 has 16 amino acids. The germline V and J ends were trimmed by 6 bases and 1 base, with 15 bases remaining between them. Germline lookup yields CDR1 SNHLY and CDR2 FYNNEI.